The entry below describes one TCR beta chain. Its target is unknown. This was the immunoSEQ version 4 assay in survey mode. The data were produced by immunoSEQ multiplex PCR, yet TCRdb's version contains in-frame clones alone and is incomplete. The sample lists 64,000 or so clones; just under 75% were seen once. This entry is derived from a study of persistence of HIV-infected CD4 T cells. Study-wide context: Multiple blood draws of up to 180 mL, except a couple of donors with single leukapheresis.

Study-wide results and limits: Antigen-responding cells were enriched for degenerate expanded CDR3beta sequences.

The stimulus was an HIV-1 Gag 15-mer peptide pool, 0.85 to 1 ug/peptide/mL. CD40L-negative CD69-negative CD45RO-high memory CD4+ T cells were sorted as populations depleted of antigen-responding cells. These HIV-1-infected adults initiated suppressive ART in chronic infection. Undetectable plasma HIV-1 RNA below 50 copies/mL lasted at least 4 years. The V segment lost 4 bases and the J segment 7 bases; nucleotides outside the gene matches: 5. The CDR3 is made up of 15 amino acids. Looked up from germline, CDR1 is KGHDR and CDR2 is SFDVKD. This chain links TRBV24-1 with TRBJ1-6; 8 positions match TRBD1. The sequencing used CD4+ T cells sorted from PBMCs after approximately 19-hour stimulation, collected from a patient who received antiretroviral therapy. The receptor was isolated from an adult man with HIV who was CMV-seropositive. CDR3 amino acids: CATSESGQGNSPLHF. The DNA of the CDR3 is TGTGCCACCAGTGAAAGCGGACAGGGAAATTCACCCCTCCACTTT.